This T cell receptor beta chain was sequenced in a study of blood T cell repertoires in COVID-19. Per the germline V gene, CDR1 is SGHTA and CDR2 is FQGNSA. The CDR3 runs to 16 residues. Between the trimmed V and J ends, which lost 2 bases and 5 bases, there was a span of 13 bases. Clones were sequenced by immunoSEQ multiplex PCR, and TCRdb holds only the in-frame ones, with some missing. The table shows some 270,000 clones, with about nine tenths occurring only once. Material for sequencing was PBMCs or T cells enriched from blood (not recorded which). This rearrangement joins TRBV7-2 to TRBJ1-6; tentatively, D is TRBD1 (6 bases). The origin of this receptor is a woman aged 55-70 years who had recovered from COVID-19. The CDR3 DNA reads as TGTGCCAGCAGCTTAATGGGCAGGGGTAATAATTCACCCCTCCACTTT. Protein: CASSLMGRGNNSPLHF.